This T cell receptor beta chain was identified in a study of long-term antiretroviral therapy in people with HIV. Study overall: In the earliest collections, sampling predates the 2015 immediate-ART recommendation by about a decade. Points from the study as a whole: When set beside controls, HIV repertoires had CDR3 length ranges that were narrower.

The CDR3 totals 15 residues. The J segment lost 3 bases and the V segment lost 0 bases, leaving 4 bases of the junction unmatched. Germline assignment: CDR1 MNHNY and CDR2 SVGAGI (reference sequence). Note on this clone: Its antigen is undetermined.

Survey-level immunoSEQ v3.0 assays were run. The data were produced by immunoSEQ multiplex PCR, yet TCRdb's version contains in-frame clones alone and is incomplete. The table lists about 17,000 clones, roughly 80% of them singletons, with more than 10% in the top ten. The V call is TRBV6-6, the J call TRBJ1-1; TRBD1 matches 7 bases. The sample was unsorted PBMCs, taken 2.3 years after starting antiretroviral therapy. The receptor was derived from a woman aged 40-49 years with HIV. The CDR3 DNA sequence: TGTGCCAGCAGTTACTCAGGGAGGGGGCACACTGAAGCTTTCTTT. Translating it yields CASSYSGRGHTEAFF.